This T cell receptor (beta chain) was identified in a study of cytomegalovirus exposure and HLA in healthy donors. The study ran its PCR with 60 Vbeta and 13 Jbeta primers. Sequencing was performed with immunoSEQ multiplex PCR; in TCRdb, only in-frame clones are kept and a portion is missing. This sample has about 110,000 clones; around three quarters occur once, and the top ten carry approximately 5.1%. The receptor was isolated from a female donor in good health and CMV-seropositive. What was sequenced was PBMCs.

CDR3 nucleotides: TGTGCCAGCAGCCAGGGTAGGGGAGGACAAGAGACCCAGTACTTC. Amino acid sequence: CASSQGRGGQETQYF. This sequence joins TRBV7-9 and TRBJ2-5; D is possibly TRBD2 (6 bases). Germline V gene sequence: CDR1 SEHNR, CDR2 FQNEAQ (reference sequence). V lost 5 bases and J 2 bases, leaving 15 bases between the germline ends. The CDR3 has 15 amino acids.